This T cell receptor (beta chain) was identified in a study of shared clonotypes between healthy human individuals. The study drew all its donors from Caucasian adults living in Nashville, Tennessee. The protocol was immunoSEQ multiplex PCR, while the TCRdb copy is restricted to in-frame clones and leaves out a portion. The sample lists about 460,000 clones, roughly three quarters seen once, with 12% in the top ten. The TCR originated in a woman aged 40 to 50 in good health. Some clones in this sample may be carry-over from other donors' samples. Sequenced material: PBMCs.

This CDR3 reads CASSIQGSEQYF. The CDR3 coding sequence is TGCGCCAGCAGCATCCAGGGTAGCGAGCAGTACTTC. This chain joins TRBV5-1 and TRBJ2-7, with a weak D call TRBD1 (5 bases). Germline V gene lookup returns CDR1 SGHRS and CDR2 YFSETQ. There are 12 residues in the CDR3. With 4 bases removed from V and 6 bases from J, the gap between germline ends came to 11 bases.